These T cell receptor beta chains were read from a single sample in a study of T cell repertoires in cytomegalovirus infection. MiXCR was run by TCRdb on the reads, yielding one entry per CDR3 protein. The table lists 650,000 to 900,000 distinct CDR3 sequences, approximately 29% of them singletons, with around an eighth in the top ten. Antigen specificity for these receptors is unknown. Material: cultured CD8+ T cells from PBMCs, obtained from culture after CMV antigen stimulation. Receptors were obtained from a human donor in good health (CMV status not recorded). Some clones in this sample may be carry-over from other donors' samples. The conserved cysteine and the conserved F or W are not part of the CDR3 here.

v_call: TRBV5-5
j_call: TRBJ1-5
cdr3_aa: ASSLNYQARNQPQH

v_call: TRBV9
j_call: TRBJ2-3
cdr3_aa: ASSPRSGGAADTQY

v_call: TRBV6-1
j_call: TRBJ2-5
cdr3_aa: ASSPSAVAGALIGETQY

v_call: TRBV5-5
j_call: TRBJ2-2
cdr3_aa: ASSLEWENTGELF

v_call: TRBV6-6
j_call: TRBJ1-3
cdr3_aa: ASSYSYFGDSGNTIY

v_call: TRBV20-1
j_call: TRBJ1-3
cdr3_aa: SAPGSSSGNTIY

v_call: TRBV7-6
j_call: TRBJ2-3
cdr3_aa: ASGSLAGGRNTDTQY

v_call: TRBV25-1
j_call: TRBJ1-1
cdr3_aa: ASSEERKAF

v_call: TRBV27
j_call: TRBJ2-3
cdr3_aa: ASSLSSVDTQY

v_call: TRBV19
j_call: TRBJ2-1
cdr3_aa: ASSILGGTYNEQF

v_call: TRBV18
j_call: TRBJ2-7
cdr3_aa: ASSHPGGATYEQY

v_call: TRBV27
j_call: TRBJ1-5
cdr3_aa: ASSTWAGEPQH

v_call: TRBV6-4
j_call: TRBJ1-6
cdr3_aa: ASSDRDNSPLH

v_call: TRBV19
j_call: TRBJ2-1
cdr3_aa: ASSIRSGKREQF

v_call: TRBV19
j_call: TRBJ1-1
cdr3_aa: ASSIMDSWTEAF

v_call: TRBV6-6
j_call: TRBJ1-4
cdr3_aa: ASSYSWDNEKLF

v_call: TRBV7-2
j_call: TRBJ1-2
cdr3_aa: ASSLSSLDGYT

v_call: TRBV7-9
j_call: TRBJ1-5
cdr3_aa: ASSFGQGYSNQPQH

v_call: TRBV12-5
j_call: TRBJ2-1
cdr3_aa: ASGLWDEGINEQF

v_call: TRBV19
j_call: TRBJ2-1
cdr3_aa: ASSIGSGGFVNEQF

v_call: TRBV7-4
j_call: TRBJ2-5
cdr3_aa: ASKTGGQETQY

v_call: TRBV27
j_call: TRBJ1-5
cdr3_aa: ASSFRGKSNQPQH

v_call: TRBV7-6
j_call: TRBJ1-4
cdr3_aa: ASSRLLGKDEKLF

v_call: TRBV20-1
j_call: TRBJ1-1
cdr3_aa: SASQVEAF

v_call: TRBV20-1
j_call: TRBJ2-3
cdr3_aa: SATSPREATDTQY

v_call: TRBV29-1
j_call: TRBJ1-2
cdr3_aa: SVDHGGENYGYT

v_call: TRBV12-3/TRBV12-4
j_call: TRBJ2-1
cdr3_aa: ASTKGGNSYNEQF

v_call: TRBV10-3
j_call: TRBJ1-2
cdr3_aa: AIRIGTEKHYGYT

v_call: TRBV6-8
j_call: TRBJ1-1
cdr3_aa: ANSPKGFRMIEAF

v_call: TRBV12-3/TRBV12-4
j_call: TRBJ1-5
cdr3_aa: ASSYGGGREPQH

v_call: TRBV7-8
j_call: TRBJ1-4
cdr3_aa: ASSRDGLGDEKLF

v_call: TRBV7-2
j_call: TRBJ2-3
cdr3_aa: ASSLPGLAGGGDTQY

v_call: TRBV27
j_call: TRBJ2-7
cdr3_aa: ASSPQVLWGSYEQY

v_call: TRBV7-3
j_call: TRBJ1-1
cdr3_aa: ASSLTPGAFTEAF

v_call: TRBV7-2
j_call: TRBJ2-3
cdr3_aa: ASSSGTGGLADTQY

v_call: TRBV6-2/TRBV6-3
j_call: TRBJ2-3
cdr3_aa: ASSPDGHTQY

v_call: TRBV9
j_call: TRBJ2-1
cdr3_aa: ASQRGNEQF

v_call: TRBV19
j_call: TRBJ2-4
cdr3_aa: ASSWGTGNIQY

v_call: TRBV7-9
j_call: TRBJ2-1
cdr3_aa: ASRGTGGNEQF

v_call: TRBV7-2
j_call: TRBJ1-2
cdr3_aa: ASWGGLDRYT

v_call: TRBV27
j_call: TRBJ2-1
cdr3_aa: ASRTLTGGLTLSSYNEQF

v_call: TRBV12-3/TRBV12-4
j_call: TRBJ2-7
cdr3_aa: ASSLTSGVEQY

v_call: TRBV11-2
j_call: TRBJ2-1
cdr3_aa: ASSLYSQGVEQF

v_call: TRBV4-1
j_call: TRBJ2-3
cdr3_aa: ASSQDPGPATDTQY

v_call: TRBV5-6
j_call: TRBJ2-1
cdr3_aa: ASSKEPRLHPINEQF

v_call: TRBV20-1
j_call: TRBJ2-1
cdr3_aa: SARDLLGFGDEQF

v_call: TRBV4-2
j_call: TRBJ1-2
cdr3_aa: ASSRDRDSWDPYGYT

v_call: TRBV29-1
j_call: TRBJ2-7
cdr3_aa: SVEQDRPYEQY

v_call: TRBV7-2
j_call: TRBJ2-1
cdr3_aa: ASSLTGTSGDYEQF

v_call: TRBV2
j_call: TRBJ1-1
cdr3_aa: AGRQRLMNTEAF

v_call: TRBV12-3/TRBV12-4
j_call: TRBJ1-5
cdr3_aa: ASSLASLWEPQH

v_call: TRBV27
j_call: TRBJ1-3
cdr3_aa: ASSPGTNYNIGNTIY

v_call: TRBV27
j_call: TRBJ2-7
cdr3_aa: ASTGRGWDEQY

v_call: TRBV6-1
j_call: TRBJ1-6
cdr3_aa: ASSEDTAENSPLH

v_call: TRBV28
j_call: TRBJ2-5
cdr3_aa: ASNSYLRGAGGPPETQY